This T cell receptor beta chain was profiled in a study of spatial heterogeneity in lung cancer. TCRdb processed the 5' RACE reads anew with MiXCR; each CDR3 protein has one entry. The sample has 14,000 or so distinct CDR3 sequences, about 4.5% seen once; the top ten hold around 18%. Findings and caveats of the study: Tumoral mutation counts were tracked by counts of expanded intratumoral alpha and beta TCRs. Ubiquitous and regional expanded TCR counts tracked ubiquitous and regional nonsynonymous mutations, respectively.

Concerning this clonotype itself: Its antigen is as yet unknown.

V trimming: 6 bases; J trimming: 4 bases; junction bases outside the gene matches: 7. Germline CDR1 reads MNHNY; CDR2 reads SVGAGI (reference sequence). CDR3 length: 15 amino acids. Time point: sample taken at primary tumor resection. This chain connects TRBV6-6 to TRBJ1-5, with 9 nucleotides matching TRBD1. The TCR originated in a female donor with early-stage non-small cell lung cancer. The starting material was lung tumor tissue, obtained at surgery. The CDR3 nucleotides are TGTGCCAGCAGAGGTGGACAGGGGCTGAATCAGCCCCAGCATTTT. This encodes CASRGGQGLNQPQHF.